These 22 T cell receptor beta chains originate from one sample sequenced in a study of neurological immune-mediated disorders. TCRdb reanalysed the 5' RACE reads using MiXCR and keeps one entry per CDR3 protein. The profile shows about 58,000 distinct CDR3 sequences, roughly 3.5% of them singletons. The sample comprised PBMCs. These receptors originate from a woman aged 55 to 70 with multiple sclerosis.

The sample holds many counts of this clonotype. This chain uses TRBV5-1 with TRBJ1-2; TRBD1 is a possible D gene (5 bases). The CDR3 totals 14 residues. CDR1 is SGHRS and CDR2 is YFSETQ in the germline V gene. V dropped 3 bases and J dropped 3 bases, with 12 bases sitting between them. The CDR3 nucleotides read TGCGCCAGCAGCTCAACCGGGGGAGACTATGGCTACACCTTC. Translation: CASSSTGGDYGYTF.

This clonotype was picked up many times. V is TRBV5-1 and J is TRBJ1-2; TRBD1 is a possible D gene (6 bases). With 3 bases removed from V and 3 bases from J, the gap between germline ends came to 24 bases. Per germline, CDR1 SGHRS and CDR2 YFSETQ. CDR3 length equals 18 residues. The CDR3 sequence is CASSSRGGRRGDDYGYTF. CDR3 nucleotides: TGCGCCAGCAGCTCGCGGGGGGGCCGACGAGGAGATGACTATGGCTACACCTTC.

This clonotype showed up many times. The chain uses TRBV7-2 and TRBJ2-1; D is unresolved. The germline CDR1 and CDR2 sequences are SGHTA and FQGNSA. This CDR3 has 13 amino acids. The V end lost 5 bases, the J end lost 5 bases, and 10 bases lay between the germline ends. The CDR3 reads CASSAYRNNEQFF. The DNA for the CDR3 is TGTGCCAGCAGCGCCTACAGAAACAATGAGCAGTTCTTC. Based on the CDR3 plus reference TRBV7-2 and TRBJ2-1, the full variable domain is GAGVSQSPSNKVTEKGKDVELRCDPISGHTALYWYRQSLGQGLEFLIYFQGNSAPDKSGLPSDRFSAERTGGSVSTLTIQRTQQEDSAVYLCASSAYRNNEQFFGPGTRLTVL.

This clonotype was seen a handful of times. J is TRBJ1-2 and V is TRBV12-3 or TRBV12-4; no firm D call. CDR3 length equals 12 residues. V lost 3 bases and J lost 10, with 12 bases in between. This CDR3 reads CASSFSWRDYTF. DNA for the CDR3: TGTGCCAGCAGTTTTTCGTGGAGAGACTACACCTTC.

The J gene is TRBJ1-2, the V gene TRBV20-1; D unresolved. The CDR3 is 15 amino acids. Between the trimmed V and J ends, which lost 0 bases and 0 bases, there was a span of 11 bases. Per germline, CDR1 DFQATT and CDR2 SNEGSKA (reference sequence). This CDR3 is CSARDLPRANYGYTF. CDR3 coding DNA: TGCAGTGCTAGAGATTTGCCACGAGCTAACTATGGCTACACCTTC.

Many counts were recorded for this clonotype. The rearrangement joins TRBV27 to TRBJ2-2; D possibly corresponds to TRBD1 (6 bases). V was clipped by 9 bases and J by 1 base, with 21 bases between them. The V gene's germline CDR1 is MNHEY and CDR2 SMNVEV (reference sequence). This CDR3 is 17 amino acids long. This chain's CDR3 is CASSSKQGIGNTGELFF. In nucleotides, the CDR3 is TGTGCCAGTTCTTCCAAACAGGGAATAGGGAACACCGGGGAGCTGTTTTTT.

This clonotype was picked up many times. V and J are TRBV13 and TRBJ1-2; a weak D match, TRBD1 (6 bases). The CDR3 contains 16 residues. Per the germline V gene, CDR1 is PRHDT and CDR2 is FYEKMQ (reference sequence). Trimming left V 3 bases short and J 4 bases short, with 18 bases between. CDR3: CASSFGAGESSYGYTF. In DNA, the CDR3 is TGTGCCAGCAGCTTTGGGGCAGGGGAGTCGAGCTATGGCTACACCTTC. The variable domain in full, with the rest retrieved from reference TRBV13 and TRBJ1-2, is AAGVIQSPRHLIKEKRETATLKCYPIPRHDTVYWYQQGPGQDPQFLISFYEKMQSDKGSIPDRFSAQQFSDYHSELNMSSLELGDSALYFCASSFGAGESSYGYTFGSGTRLTVV.

This clonotype was seen at least ten times. This chain joins TRBV20-1 and TRBJ2-1; 7 bases line up with TRBD2. V shed 3 bases, J shed 4 bases, and the junction held 9 bases outside the gene matches. This CDR3 contains 15 residues. Per the germline V gene, CDR1 is DFQATT and CDR2 is SNEGSKA (reference sequence). The CDR3 spells CSASPPGLQYNEQFF. The CDR3 DNA reads TGCAGTGCTAGCCCCCCGGGACTACAATACAATGAGCAGTTCTTC.

The sample holds many counts of this clonotype. V is TRBV7-2 and J is TRBJ2-4; possible D gene TRBD1, 5 bases. Germline V gives CDR1 SGHTA, CDR2 FQGNSA. V was clipped by 5 bases and J by 8 bases, with 22 bases between them. This CDR3 contains 16 residues. This chain's CDR3 is CASSQGPVRSGDIQYF. CDR3 in DNA: TGTGCCAGCAGCCAGGGTCCGGTTAGGAGTGGGGACATTCAGTACTTC.

This clonotype came up many times. The CDR3: CSVWGLRETQYF. CDR3 bases: TGCAGCGTTTGGGGCCTCCGGGAGACCCAGTACTTC. The rearrangement joins TRBV29-1 to TRBJ2-5; the D gene is possibly TRBD1 (5 bases). The CDR3 sequence is 12 residues long. Germline V lookup: CDR1 SQVTM, CDR2 ANQGSEA. V lost 5 bases, J lost 5 bases, and 12 bases lay in between.

This clonotype was detected ten times or more. The DNA of the CDR3 is TGTGCCAGCAGCGTAGAAGCGGGGGGGCTCCCCACAGATACGCAGTATTTT. Translated, it gives CASSVEAGGLPTDTQYF. The J gene is TRBJ2-3, the V gene TRBV9, with 10 bases that match TRBD2. This CDR3 is 17 amino acids long. Per germline, CDR1 SGDLS and CDR2 YYNGEE. V shed 0 bases, J shed 2 bases, and the junction held 6 bases outside the gene matches.

At least ten counts were recorded for this clonotype. The V gene is TRBV10-3, the J gene TRBJ2-2; 8 nucleotides match TRBD2. The germline CDR1 and CDR2 sequences are ENHRY and SYGVKD. There are 13 residues in the CDR3. After removal of 8 bases from V and 4 bases from J, the junction contained 3 bases not matched to a gene. The CDR3 bases are TGTGCCATCCCGGGGGGGCCCACCGGGGAGCTGTTTTTT. This codes for CAIPGGPTGELFF.

This clonotype was counted at least ten times. The chain employs TRBV11-2 and TRBJ1-2; possible D gene TRBD1, 6 bases. Deletions cut 5 bases from V and 14 bases from J, with 18 bases between. Germline loops: CDR1 SGHAT, CDR2 FQNNGV. The CDR3 totals 12 residues. The CDR3 spells CASSNRDTQQTF. The CDR3 nucleotides read TGTGCCAGCAGCAACCGGGACACCCAACAGACCTTC.

V is TRBV20-1 and J is TRBJ2-3, with D possibly being TRBD2 (7 bases). Germline values: CDR1 DFQATT, CDR2 SNEGSKA (reference sequence). V lost 5 bases, J lost 2 bases, and 17 bases lay in between. The CDR3 sequence is 15 residues long. The CDR3 DNA reads as TGCAGTGCTGGAGGGGGGGGGCGCATCACAGATACGCAGTATTTT. Translating it yields CSAGGGGRITDTQYF.

Ten or more counts support this clonotype. The gene calls are TRBV5-1 and TRBJ1-2; 7 nucleotides align to TRBD1. This CDR3 spans 15 amino acids. Germline CDR1 reads SGHRS; CDR2 reads YFSETQ. The junction had 9 bases not matched to a gene; V was cut back by 3 bases and J by 4 bases. In nucleotides, the CDR3 is TGCGCCAGCAGCTGGACCGGGACAGACGTCTATGGCTACACCTTC. Translated, it gives CASSWTGTDVYGYTF.

This clonotype came up many times. The chain recombines TRBV20-1 with TRBJ2-6; D unclear. V shed 4 bases and J shed 2 bases, with 3 bases lying between them. The germline V gene encodes CDR1 DFQATT and CDR2 SNEGSKA (reference sequence). This CDR3 has 12 amino acids. The CDR3 coding sequence is TGCAGTGCTATAGCTGGGGCCAACGTCCTGACTTTC. Protein product: CSAIAGANVLTF.

This clonotype was picked up many times. J is TRBJ2-1 and V is TRBV5-1; 8 bases are shared with TRBD1. V was clipped by 3 bases and J by 7 bases; unmatched bases: 6. Germline V gene data show CDR1 as SGHRS and CDR2 as YFSETQ. The CDR3 loop spans 14 amino acids. CDR3 bases: TGCGCCAGCAGCTCAGGGACAGGTTCGAATGAGCAGTTCTTC. Its protein product is CASSSGTGSNEQFF.

This clonotype was recorded many times. This rearrangement joins TRBV5-6 to TRBJ2-7; 7 bases align to TRBD1. Losses at the gene ends were 0 bases for V and 3 bases for J; bases not matched to a gene: 9. The CDR3 has 16 amino acids. CDR1 is SGHDT and CDR2 is YYEEEE in the germline V gene. CDR3 sequence reads: CASSLAGAGGNYEQYF. As DNA, the CDR3 is TGTGCCAGCAGCTTGGCCGGGGCAGGGGGTAACTACGAGCAGTACTTC.

In this sample, this clonotype turned up many times. V is TRBV24-1 and J is TRBJ2-1, with 12 bases aligning to TRBD2. There are 15 residues in the CDR3. Germline V gives CDR1 KGHDR, CDR2 SFDVKD. After removal of 4 bases from V and 8 bases from J, the junction contained 5 bases not matched to a gene. Here the CDR3 reads CATSDPSGRGDEQFF. The CDR3 DNA reads TGTGCCACCAGTGACCCTAGCGGGAGGGGCGATGAGCAGTTCTTC.

This clonotype was seen repeatedly, ten times or more. The gene calls are TRBV4-1 and TRBJ1-6; a possible D gene is TRBD1 (6 bases). The germline gives CDR1 MGHRA, CDR2 YSYEKL. This CDR3 is 13 amino acids long. V lost 2 bases and J lost 19, with 18 bases in between. Here the CDR3 reads CASSQWGALTKHF. The CDR3 bases are TGCGCCAGCAGCCAATGGGGGGCTCTGACCAAGCACTTT.

This clonotype was seen repeatedly, ten times or more. This chain connects TRBV9 to TRBJ1-2; perhaps TRBD1 as D (5 bases). Germline V gives CDR1 SGDLS, CDR2 YYNGEE. Trimming stripped 0 bases from V and 4 bases from J, with 16 bases between. The CDR3 is made up of 16 amino acids. CDR3 loop: CASSVEGNVGVYGYTF. The CDR3 region has the DNA TGTGCCAGCAGCGTAGAGGGGAACGTAGGTGTCTATGGCTACACCTTC. Full variable domain (missing parts from reference TRBV9 and TRBJ1-2): DSGVTQTPKHLITATGQRVTLRCSPRSGDLSVYWYQQSLDQGLQFLIQYYNGEERAKGNILERFSAQQFPDLHSELNLSSLELGDSALYFCASSVEGNVGVYGYTFGSGTRLTVV.

Ten or more counts support this clonotype. This chain uses TRBV21-1 with TRBJ1-1; the table's D call TRBD1 went unverified against the DNA. TRBV21-1 is reported as a pseudogene. The CDR3 runs to 16 residues. This CDR3 is CARGNLLLRGSGVAFF. CDR3 DNA: TGTGCCAGGGGAAATCTTCTCTTGAGGGGGTCAGGGGTGGCTTTCTTT.